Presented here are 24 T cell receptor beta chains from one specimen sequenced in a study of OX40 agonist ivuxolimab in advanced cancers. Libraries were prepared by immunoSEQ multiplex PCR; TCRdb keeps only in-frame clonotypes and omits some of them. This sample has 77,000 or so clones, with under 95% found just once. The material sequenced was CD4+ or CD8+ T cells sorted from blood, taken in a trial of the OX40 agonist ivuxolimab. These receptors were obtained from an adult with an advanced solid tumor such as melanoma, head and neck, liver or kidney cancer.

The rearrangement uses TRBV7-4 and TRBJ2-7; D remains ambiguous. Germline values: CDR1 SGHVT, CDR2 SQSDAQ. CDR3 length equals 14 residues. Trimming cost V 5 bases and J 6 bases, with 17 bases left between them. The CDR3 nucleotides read TGTGCCAGCAGCGGTTGTCTGGCCCTAAGCGAGCAGTACTTC. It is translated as CASSGCLALSEQYF.

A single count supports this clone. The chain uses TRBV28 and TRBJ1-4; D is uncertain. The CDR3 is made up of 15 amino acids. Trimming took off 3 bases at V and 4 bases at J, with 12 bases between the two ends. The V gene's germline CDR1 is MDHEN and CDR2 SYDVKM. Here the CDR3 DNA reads TGTGCCAGCAGTTTTCGAGGAGGATTTAATGAAAAACTGTTTTTT. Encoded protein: CASSFRGGFNEKLFF.

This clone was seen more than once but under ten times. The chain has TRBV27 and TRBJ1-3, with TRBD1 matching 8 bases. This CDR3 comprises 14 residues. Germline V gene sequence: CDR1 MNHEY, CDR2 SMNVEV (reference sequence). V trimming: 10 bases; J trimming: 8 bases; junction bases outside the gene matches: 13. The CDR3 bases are TGTGCCAACCCAGAGCAGGGGGCAAGGGACACCATATATTTT. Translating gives CANPEQGARDTIYF.

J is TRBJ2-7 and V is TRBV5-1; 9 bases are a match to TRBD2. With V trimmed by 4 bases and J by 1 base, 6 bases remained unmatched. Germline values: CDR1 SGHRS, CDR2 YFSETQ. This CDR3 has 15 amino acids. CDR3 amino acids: CASSLALAGSYEQYF. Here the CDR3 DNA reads TGCGCCAGCAGCCTCGCCCTAGCGGGATCCTACGAGCAGTACTTC.

The CDR3 region is CASSIQDQTEQYF. CDR3 nucleotides: TGTGCCAGCAGCATCCAGGACCAGACCGAGCAGTACTTC. V gene TRBV7-2 combines with J gene TRBJ2-7, with no clear D. Germline-derived CDR1 and CDR2 are SGHTA and FQGNSA. V was trimmed by 5 bases and J by 6 bases, leaving 14 bases between them. CDR3 length: 13 amino acids.

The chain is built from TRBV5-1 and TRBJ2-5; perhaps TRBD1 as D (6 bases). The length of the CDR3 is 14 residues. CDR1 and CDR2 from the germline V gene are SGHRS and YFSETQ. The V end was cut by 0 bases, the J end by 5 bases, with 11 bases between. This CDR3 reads CASSLAQGRETQYF. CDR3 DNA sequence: TGCGCCAGCAGCTTGGCCCAGGGGCGGGAGACCCAGTACTTC.

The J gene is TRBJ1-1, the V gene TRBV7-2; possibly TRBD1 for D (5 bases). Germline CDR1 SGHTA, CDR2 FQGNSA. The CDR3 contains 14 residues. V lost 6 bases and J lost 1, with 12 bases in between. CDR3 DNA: TGTGCCAGCAGTCTAGGACAAACGAACACTGAAGCTTTCTTT. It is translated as CASSLGQTNTEAFF.

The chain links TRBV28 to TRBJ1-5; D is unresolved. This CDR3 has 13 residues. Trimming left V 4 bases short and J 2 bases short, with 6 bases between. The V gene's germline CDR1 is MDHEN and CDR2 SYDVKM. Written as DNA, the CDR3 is TGTGCCAGCAGTTCTCCGGGCAATCAGCCCCAGCATTTT. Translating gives CASSSPGNQPQHF. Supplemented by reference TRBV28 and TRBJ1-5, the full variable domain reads DVKVTQSSRYLVKRTGEKVFLECVQDMDHENMFWYRQDPGLGLRLIYFSYDVKMKEKGDIPEGYSVSREKKERFSLILESASTNQTSMYLCASSSPGNQPQHFGDGTRLSIL.

This CDR3 reads CASSLASQTPEQFF. The CDR3 region has the DNA TGTGCCAGCAGCTTAGCGAGCCAGACACCCGAGCAGTTCTTC. The chain carries TRBV7-8 and TRBJ2-1, with D unclear. The CDR3 is made up of 14 amino acids. V gave up 0 bases and J gave up 10 bases, with 13 bases separating them. Per germline, CDR1 SGHVS and CDR2 FQNEAQ.

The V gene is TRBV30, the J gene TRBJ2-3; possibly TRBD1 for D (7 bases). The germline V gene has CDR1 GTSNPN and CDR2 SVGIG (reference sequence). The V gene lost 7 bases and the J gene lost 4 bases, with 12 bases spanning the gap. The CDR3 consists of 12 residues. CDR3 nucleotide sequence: TGTGCCTCGGTCAGGGGGGCAGATACGCAGTATTTT. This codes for CASVRGADTQYF.

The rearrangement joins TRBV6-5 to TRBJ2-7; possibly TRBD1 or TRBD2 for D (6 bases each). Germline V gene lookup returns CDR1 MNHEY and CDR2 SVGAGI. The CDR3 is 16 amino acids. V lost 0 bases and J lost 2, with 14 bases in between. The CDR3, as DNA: TGTGCCAGCAGTTACTCGGCACGGGGGCCCGCCTACGAGCAGTACTTC. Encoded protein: CASSYSARGPAYEQYF.

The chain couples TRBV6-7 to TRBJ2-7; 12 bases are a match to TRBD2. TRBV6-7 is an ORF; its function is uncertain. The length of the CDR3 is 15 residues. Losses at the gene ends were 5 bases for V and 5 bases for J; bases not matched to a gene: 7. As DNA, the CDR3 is TGTGCCAGCAGTAATCGGACTAGCGGGACGAACGAGCAGTACTTC. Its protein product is CASSNRTSGTNEQYF.

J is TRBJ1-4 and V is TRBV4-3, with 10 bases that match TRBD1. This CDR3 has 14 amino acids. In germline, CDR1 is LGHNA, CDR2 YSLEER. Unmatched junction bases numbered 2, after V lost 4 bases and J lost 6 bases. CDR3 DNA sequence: TGCGCCAGCAGCCCCGGGACAGGGGATGAAAAACTGTTTTTT. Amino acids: CASSPGTGDEKLFF.

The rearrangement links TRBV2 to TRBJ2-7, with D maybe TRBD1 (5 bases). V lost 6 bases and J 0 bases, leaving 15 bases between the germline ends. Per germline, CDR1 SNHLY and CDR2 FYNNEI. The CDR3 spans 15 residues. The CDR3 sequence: CASSKDNWSSYEQYF. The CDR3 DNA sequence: TGTGCCAGCAGCAAGGACAATTGGAGCTCCTACGAGCAGTACTTC.

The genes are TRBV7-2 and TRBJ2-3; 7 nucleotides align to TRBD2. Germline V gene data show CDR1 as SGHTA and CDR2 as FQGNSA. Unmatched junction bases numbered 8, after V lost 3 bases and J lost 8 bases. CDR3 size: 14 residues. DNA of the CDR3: TGTGCCAGCAGCTTCGAGCGGGGAGGGGCTACGCAGTATTTT. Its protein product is CASSFERGGATQYF.

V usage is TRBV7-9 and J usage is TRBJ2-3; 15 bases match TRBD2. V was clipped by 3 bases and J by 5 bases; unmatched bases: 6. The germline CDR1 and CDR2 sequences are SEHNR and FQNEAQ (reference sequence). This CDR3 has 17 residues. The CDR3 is CASSFGTSGGSGDTQYF. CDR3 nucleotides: TGTGCCAGCAGCTTCGGGACTAGCGGGGGGTCGGGAGATACGCAGTATTTT.

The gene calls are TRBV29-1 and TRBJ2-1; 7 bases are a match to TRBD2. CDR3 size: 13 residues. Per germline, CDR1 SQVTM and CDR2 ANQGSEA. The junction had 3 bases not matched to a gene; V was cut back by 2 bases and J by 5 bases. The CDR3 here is CSVERGGNNEQFF. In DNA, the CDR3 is TGCAGCGTTGAAAGGGGAGGGAACAATGAGCAGTTCTTC.

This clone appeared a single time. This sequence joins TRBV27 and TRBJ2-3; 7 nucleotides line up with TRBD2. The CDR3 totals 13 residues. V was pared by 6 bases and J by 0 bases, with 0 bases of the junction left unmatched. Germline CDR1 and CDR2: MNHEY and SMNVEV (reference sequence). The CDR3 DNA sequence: TGTGCCAGCAGGGGGGGGAGCACAGATACGCAGTATTTT. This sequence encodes CASRGGSTDTQYF.

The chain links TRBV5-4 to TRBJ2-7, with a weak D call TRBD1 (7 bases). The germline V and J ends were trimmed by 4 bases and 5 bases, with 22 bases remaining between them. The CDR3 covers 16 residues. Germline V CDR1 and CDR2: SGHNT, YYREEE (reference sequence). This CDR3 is CASSQVAQGGSDEQYF. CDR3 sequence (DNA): TGTGCCAGCAGCCAAGTAGCTCAGGGGGGAAGCGACGAGCAGTACTTC.

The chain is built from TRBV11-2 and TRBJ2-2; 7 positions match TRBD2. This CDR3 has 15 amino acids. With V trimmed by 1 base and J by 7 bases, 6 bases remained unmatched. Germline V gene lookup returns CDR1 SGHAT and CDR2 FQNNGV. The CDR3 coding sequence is TGTGCCAGCAGCTTAGGAGGGACTATGGGCGGGGAGCTGTTTTTT. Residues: CASSLGGTMGGELFF. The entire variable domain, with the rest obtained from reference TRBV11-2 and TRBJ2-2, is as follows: EAGVAQSPRYKIIEKRQSVAFWCNPISGHATLYWYQQILGQGPKLLIQFQNNGVVDDSQLPKDRFSAERLKGVDSTLKIQPAKLEDSAVYLCASSLGGTMGGELFFGEGSRLTVL.

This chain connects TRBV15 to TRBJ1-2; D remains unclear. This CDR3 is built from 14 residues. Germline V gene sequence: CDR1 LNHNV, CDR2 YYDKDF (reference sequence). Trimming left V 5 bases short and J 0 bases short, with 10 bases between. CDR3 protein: CATSAGQSNYGYTF. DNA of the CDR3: TGTGCCACCAGCGCGGGCCAGTCTAACTATGGCTACACCTTC.

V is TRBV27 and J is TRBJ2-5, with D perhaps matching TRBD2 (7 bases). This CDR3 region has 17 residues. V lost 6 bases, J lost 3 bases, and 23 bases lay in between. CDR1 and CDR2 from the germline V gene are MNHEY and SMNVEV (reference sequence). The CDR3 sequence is CASSGPRRGAKEETQYF. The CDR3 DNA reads TGTGCCAGCAGCGGCCCCCGCCGGGGGGCGAAGGAAGAGACCCAGTACTTC.

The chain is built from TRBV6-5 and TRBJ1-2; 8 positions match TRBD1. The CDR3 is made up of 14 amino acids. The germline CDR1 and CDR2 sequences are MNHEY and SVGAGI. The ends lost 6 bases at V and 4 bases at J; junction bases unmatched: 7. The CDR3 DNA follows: TGTGCCAGCAGCTACCGACAGGGGCTCTATGGCTACACCTTC. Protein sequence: CASSYRQGLYGYTF.

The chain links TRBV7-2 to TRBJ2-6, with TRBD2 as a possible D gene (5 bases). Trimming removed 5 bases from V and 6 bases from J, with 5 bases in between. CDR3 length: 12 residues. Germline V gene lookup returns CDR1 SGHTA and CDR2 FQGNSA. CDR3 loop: CASSREANVLTF. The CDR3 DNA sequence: TGTGCCAGCAGCCGGGAGGCCAACGTCCTGACTTTC.